This T cell receptor (beta chain) was recorded in a study of T cells in Graves' hyperthyroidism and ophthalmopathy. Whole-study context: At initial diagnosis, before any treatment had begun, peripheral blood was obtained.

This clonotype was seen a few times. Diagnosing involved the use of clinical symptoms, serum thyroxine and TRAb, thyroid ultrasound and orbital computed tomography. 10 ml fresh peripheral blood yielded the PBMCs. Regions amplified from RNA transcripts were the TCR beta CDR3 regions. The HTBI primer set served for first-round RT-PCR of the TCR CDR3. TCRdb fed the multiplex PCR reads into MiXCR, producing one record per CDR3 protein. Here the sample spans fewer than 400,000 distinct CDR3 sequences, roughly 17% being singletons. The CDR3 contains 16 residues. The V and J ends lost 6 bases and 5 bases respectively, with 24 bases between them. Germline values: CDR1 DFQATT, CDR2 SNEGSKA (reference sequence).

Specimen: blood. This sequence originates from a man aged 25-45 years with Graves' hyperthyroidism. The chain uses TRBV20-1 and TRBJ2-3; the D gene is possibly TRBD2 (7 bases). CDR3 protein: CSATTMGGAREDTQYF. The CDR3 nucleotides read TGCAGTGCAACCACAATGGGGGGGGCGCGCGAAGATACGCAGTATTTT.